This T cell receptor (beta chain) comes out of a study of blood T cell repertoires in COVID-19. TCRdb keeps only in-frame clones here, not all; method: immunoSEQ multiplex PCR. The sample carries approximately 120,000 clones, around nine tenths recorded once. V shed 7 bases and J 3 bases; nucleotides not matched to a gene: 5. Per the germline V gene, CDR1 is SNHLY and CDR2 is FYNNEI. CDR3 length equals 14 residues. The specimen was peripheral blood. This TCR derives from a woman older than 75 with acute or convalescent COVID-19. This rearrangement joins TRBV2 to TRBJ2-2; TRBD1 aligns across 7 bases. The CDR3 region is CASNRGLDTGELFF. The DNA for the CDR3 is TGTGCCAGCAACAGGGGCCTAGACACCGGGGAGCTGTTTTTT.